This entry concerns a single T cell receptor beta chain. This sample was taken from a study of technical replicates of blood from several donors. Produced via immunoSEQ multiplex PCR; TCRdb's table is partial and in-frame only. The top ten hold roughly 4% of the sample, which has about 81,000 clones, around four fifths seen once. The CDR3 extends over 14 amino acids. V dropped 0 bases and J dropped 10; count of bases not matched to a gene: 6. Germline CDR1 MNHEY, CDR2 SVGAGI. V gene TRBV6-5 combines with J gene TRBJ2-1, with 7 bases identical to TRBD1. The material sequenced was PBMCs. This TCR derives from a human donor in good health. Some clones in this sample may be carry-over from other donors' samples. The CDR3 region has the DNA TGTGCCAGCAGTTACTCGATAACAGGGGACGAGCAGTTCTTC. Translation gives CASSYSITGDEQFF.